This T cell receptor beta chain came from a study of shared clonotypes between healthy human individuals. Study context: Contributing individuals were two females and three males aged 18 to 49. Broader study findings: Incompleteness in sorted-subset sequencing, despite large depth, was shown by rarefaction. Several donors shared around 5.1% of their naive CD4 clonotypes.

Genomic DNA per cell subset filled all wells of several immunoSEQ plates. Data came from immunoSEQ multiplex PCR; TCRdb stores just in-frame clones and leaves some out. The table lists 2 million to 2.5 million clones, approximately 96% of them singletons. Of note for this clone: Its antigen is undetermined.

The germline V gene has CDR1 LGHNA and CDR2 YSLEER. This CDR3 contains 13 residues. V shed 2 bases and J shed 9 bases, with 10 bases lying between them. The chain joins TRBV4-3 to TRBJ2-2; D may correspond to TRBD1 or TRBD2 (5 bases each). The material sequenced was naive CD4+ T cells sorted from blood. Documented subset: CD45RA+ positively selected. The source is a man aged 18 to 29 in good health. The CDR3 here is CASSQQGGWELFF. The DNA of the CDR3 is TGCGCCAGCAGCCAACAGGGCGGGTGGGAGCTGTTTTTT.